These 30 T cell receptor beta chains came from one sample sequenced in a study of blood T cell repertoires in COVID-19. Clones were read by immunoSEQ multiplex PCR, and TCRdb kept only the in-frame ones, dropping some. The sample yields just over 300,000 clones, around 90% seen once. The sample was peripheral blood. These receptors all stem from a man between 18 and 29 years old with active or convalescent COVID-19.

The chain couples TRBV3-1 (or the pseudogene TRBV3-2) to TRBJ2-7; tentatively, D is TRBD2 (6 bases). Germline CDR1 LGHDT, CDR2 YNNKEL (reference sequence). V lost 7 bases to trimming and J lost 3 bases, with 13 bases between them. CDR3 length equals 13 residues. The CDR3 nucleotides read TGTGCCAGCAAGGAAAGGGGAGGCTACGAGCAGTACTTC. This encodes CASKERGGYEQYF.

This chain links TRBV12-3 or TRBV12-4 with TRBJ1-2; D gene ambiguous. The V gene lost 7 bases and the J gene lost 6 bases, with 12 bases spanning the gap. This CDR3 is 12 amino acids long. The CDR3 DNA is TGTGCCAGCACCCAGCGAATTCATGGCTACACCTTC. This codes for CASTQRIHGYTF.

This sequence joins TRBV29-1 and TRBJ1-1, with 8 bases lining up with TRBD1. This CDR3 contains 12 residues. CDR1 is SQVTM, CDR2 ANQGSEA, per germline. V lost 5 bases and J lost 5; bases outside the gene matches: 4. The CDR3 is CSVNRGWTEAFF. CDR3 sequence (DNA): TGCAGCGTTAACAGGGGGTGGACTGAAGCTTTCTTT.

The rearrangement joins TRBV11-2 to TRBJ1-1, with D perhaps matching TRBD1 (6 bases). This CDR3 has 13 residues. V was cut by 9 bases and J by 0 bases, with 11 bases left in between. Germline V CDR1 and CDR2: SGHAT, FQNNGV. The CDR3 DNA sequence: TGTGCCAGTTATCACAGGGTGAACACTGAAGCTTTCTTT. This sequence encodes CASYHRVNTEAFF. Drawing the rest from reference TRBV11-2 and TRBJ1-1, the complete variable domain is EAGVAQSPRYKIIEKRQSVAFWCNPISGHATLYWYQQILGQGPKLLIQFQNNGVVDDSQLPKDRFSAERLKGVDSTLKIQPAKLEDSAVYLCASYHRVNTEAFFGQGTRLTVV.

The V call is TRBV15, the J call TRBJ1-4, with D unclear. Trimming shortened V by 4 bases and J by 4 bases, and 7 bases separated the two germline ends. CDR1 and CDR2 (germline): LNHNV, YYDKDF (reference sequence). The CDR3 runs 13 residues. CDR3 protein: CATSTYLNEKLFF. The CDR3 DNA sequence: TGTGCCACCAGCACCTACCTTAATGAAAAACTGTTTTTT. Variable domain in full (rest from reference TRBV15 and TRBJ1-4): DAMVIQNPRYQVTQFGKPVTLSCSQTLNHNVMYWYQQKSSQAPKLLFHYYDKDFNNEADTPDNFQSRRPNTSFCFLDIRSPGLGDTAMYLCATSTYLNEKLFFGSGTQLSVL.

This sequence joins TRBV6-2 or TRBV6-3 and TRBJ2-3; a possible D gene is TRBD2 (7 bases). The CDR3 spans 15 residues. Deletions cut 5 bases from V and 3 bases from J, with 15 bases between. Germline lookup yields CDR1 MNHEY and CDR2 SVGEGT. The CDR3 region has the DNA TGTGCCAGCAGTCCGGGGGGCCTGCAAACAGATACGCAGTATTTT. Its translation: CASSPGGLQTDTQYF.

The CDR3 DNA reads as TGCGCCAGCCGAGTAGAACCCCATCATAATGAAAAACTGTTTTTT. This encodes CASRVEPHHNEKLFF. The chain uses TRBV5-1 and TRBJ1-4; D call uncertain. V shed 7 bases and J shed 4 bases, with 17 bases lying between them. The CDR3 runs 15 residues. CDR1 is SGHRS, CDR2 YFSETQ, per germline.

The CDR3 nucleotides are TGTGCCAGAGGACAGGGTAGTAATTCACCCCTCCACTTT. It yields the protein CARGQGSNSPLHF. The chain recombines TRBV2 with TRBJ1-6; 8 bases are a match to TRBD1. With 9 bases clipped from V and 6 bases from J, the junction kept 4 bases outside the gene matches. The CDR3 runs 13 residues. Germline CDR1 and CDR2: SNHLY and FYNNEI. The whole variable domain, remainder taken from reference TRBV2 and TRBJ1-6, is EPEVTQTPSHQVTQMGQEVILRCVPISNHLYFYWYRQILGQKVEFLVSFYNNEISEKSEIFDDQFSVERPDGSNFTLKIRSTKLEDSAMYFCARGQGSNSPLHFGNGTRLTVT.

The CDR3 region has the DNA TGTGCCAGCAGCTTAAAGGCAGGGCTCACCGGGGAGCTGTTTTTT. Protein sequence: CASSLKAGLTGELFF. The chain couples TRBV7-3 to TRBJ2-2; possibly TRBD1 for D (5 bases). Germline CDR1 reads SGHTA; CDR2 reads FQGTGA. The CDR3 is made up of 15 amino acids. Trimming pared 1 base from V and 4 bases from J, leaving 10 bases between.

The chain links TRBV29-1 to TRBJ2-3, with 14 bases matching TRBD2. Germline loops: CDR1 SQVTM, CDR2 ANQGSEA. The CDR3 totals 15 residues. Trimming took 6 bases from V and 2 from J; bases not matched to a gene: 4. CDR3 DNA sequence: TGCAGCGTCTGGACTAGCGGGGGGATCACAGATACGCAGTATTTT. This translates into CSVWTSGGITDTQYF.

The chain has TRBV5-1 and TRBJ1-1, with 7 bases matching TRBD1. The germline V gene has CDR1 SGHRS and CDR2 YFSETQ. V dropped 3 bases and J dropped 2; count of bases not matched to a gene: 1. This CDR3 region has 13 residues. DNA for the CDR3: TGCGCCAGCAGCTGGGACAGAAACACTGAAGCTTTCTTT. As protein: CASSWDRNTEAFF.

V is TRBV2 and J is TRBJ1-1; 7 positions agree with TRBD1. J gave up 3 bases and V 6 bases, and 7 bases lay outside the gene matches. The CDR3 is made up of 14 amino acids. The germline gives CDR1 SNHLY, CDR2 FYNNEI. The CDR3 nucleotides read TGTGCCAGCAGGATCTACACAGGGGACACTGAAGCTTTCTTT. The encoded protein is CASRIYTGDTEAFF.

The CDR3 reads CASSARGTGTGETQYF. CDR3 in DNA: TGTGCCAGCAGCGCGAGGGGGACAGGGACTGGGGAGACCCAGTACTTC. V usage is TRBV9 and J usage is TRBJ2-5, with TRBD1 matching 9 bases. This CDR3 is 16 amino acids long. From germline, CDR1 is SGDLS and CDR2 YYNGEE. Unmatched junction bases numbered 11, after V lost 3 bases and J lost 5 bases.

This sequence joins TRBV12-1 and TRBJ1-5; the listed D gene, TRBD1, was not tested against the DNA. TRBV12-1 is a documented pseudogene. The CDR3 loop spans 15 amino acids. The CDR3 DNA reads TGTGCCAGCAGCTTTGTACAGGGGAGCAATCAGCCCCAGCATTTT. Translated, it gives CASSFVQGSNQPQHF.

The chain has TRBV4-1 and TRBJ2-1; D is perhaps TRBD2 (6 bases). CDR1 MGHRA and CDR2 YSYEKL come from the germline V gene. CDR3 length: 13 residues. Trimming shortened V by 1 base and J by 10 bases, and 11 bases separated the two germline ends. The CDR3 reads CASSQGGEREQFF. DNA for the CDR3: TGCGCCAGCAGCCAAGGGGGGGAGCGGGAGCAGTTCTTC.

This chain connects TRBV27 to TRBJ2-4; tentative D call: TRBD1 (5 bases). Germline V gives CDR1 MNHEY, CDR2 SMNVEV (reference sequence). The length of the CDR3 is 15 residues. Trimming shortened V by 4 bases and J by 7 bases, and 17 bases separated the two germline ends. CDR3: CASSSSQDRGNIQYF. The CDR3 DNA sequence: TGTGCCAGCAGTTCCTCACAGGACCGTGGGAACATTCAGTACTTC.

The chain carries TRBV15 and TRBJ2-1, with TRBD2 identical over 13 bases. This CDR3 contains 18 residues. Germline assignment: CDR1 LNHNV and CDR2 YYDKDF (reference sequence). V was pared by 5 bases and J by 5 bases, with 12 bases of the junction left unmatched. CDR3 nucleotide sequence: TGTGCCACCAGCGGGACCCCGGGACTAGCGGGATCCGACAATGAGCAGTTCTTC. This gives the protein CATSGTPGLAGSDNEQFF.

This clone was detected only a few times. The rearrangement links TRBV29-1 to TRBJ2-7; TRBD2 agrees at 11 bases. The trim removed 7 bases at V and 3 bases at J, leaving 2 bases unmatched. CDR1 is SQVTM and CDR2 is ANQGSEA in the germline V gene. This CDR3 is 12 amino acids long. For the CDR3, the DNA is TGCAGCGGTGGGACTAGCGGCTACGAGCAGTACTTC. Translating it yields CSGGTSGYEQYF.

The rearrangement links TRBV9 to TRBJ1-2; D is possibly TRBD1 (6 bases). CDR1 is SGDLS, CDR2 YYNGEE, per germline. This CDR3 is 15 amino acids long. V lost 3 bases to trimming and J lost 2 bases, with 14 bases between them. The CDR3 nucleotides are TGTGCCAGCAGCGCACCCCTGGGGGCAAACTATGGCTACACCTTC. It is translated as CASSAPLGANYGYTF.

This clone was seen just once. The chain joins TRBV5-1 to TRBJ2-2; no definite D call. With 1 base removed from V and 7 bases from J, the gap between germline ends came to 8 bases. The CDR3 covers 13 residues. Germline CDR1 reads SGHRS; CDR2 reads YFSETQ. The DNA of the CDR3 is TGCGCCAGCAGCTTGAGCCAAATCGGGGAGCTGTTTTTT. The encoded protein is CASSLSQIGELFF.

V is TRBV2 and J is TRBJ2-2, with D perhaps matching TRBD1 (5 bases). Trimming stripped 10 bases from V and 6 bases from J, with 15 bases between. Germline V lookup: CDR1 SNHLY, CDR2 FYNNEI. The CDR3 length is 13 residues. This CDR3 reads CATVQGVAGELFF. The CDR3 DNA reads as TGTGCCACCGTCCAGGGTGTAGCCGGGGAGCTGTTTTTT.

CDR3 nucleotides: TGTGCCAGCAGCTCCTCCACTAGCGGGGGGAAAGTAACCTACGAGCAGTACTTC. Translation: CASSSSTSGGKVTYEQYF. The chain joins TRBV7-6 to TRBJ2-7; the match to TRBD2 covers 12 bases. The CDR3 has 18 residues. Germline V gene sequence: CDR1 SGHVS, CDR2 FNYEAQ. J was trimmed by 2 bases and V by 4 bases; bases with no gene match: 12.

This chain uses TRBV15 with TRBJ2-7; D may be TRBD2 (6 bases). There are 14 residues in the CDR3. The germline V gene encodes CDR1 LNHNV and CDR2 YYDKDF (reference sequence). Trimming stripped 1 base from V and 4 bases from J, with 11 bases between. CDR3 protein: CATSRGGGLYEQYF. Written as DNA, the CDR3 is TGTGCCACCAGCAGAGGGGGAGGACTATACGAGCAGTACTTC.

The chain recombines TRBV7-2 with TRBJ1-3; D remains unclear. Germline values: CDR1 SGHTA, CDR2 FQGNSA. The CDR3 runs to 15 residues. V lost 3 bases to trimming and J lost 4 bases, with 13 bases between them. CDR3 DNA sequence: TGTGCCAGCAGCTTGGGAGGGTACCGCGGAAACACCATATATTTT. This gives the protein CASSLGGYRGNTIYF.

V and J are TRBV4-1 and TRBJ2-3; TRBD1 matches at 9 bases. This CDR3 is built from 16 residues. With 4 bases clipped from V and 5 bases from J, the junction kept 10 bases outside the gene matches. CDR1 and CDR2 (germline): MGHRA, YSYEKL. CDR3: CASSRETGGYGDTQYF. The CDR3 DNA reads TGCGCCAGCAGCCGAGAAACAGGGGGCTACGGAGATACGCAGTATTTT.

This clone occurred many times. The rearrangement joins TRBV5-1 to TRBJ2-5; 8 bases are shared with TRBD1. There are 15 residues in the CDR3. Trimming cost V 4 bases and J 1 base; bases outside gene matches: 6. The germline V gene encodes CDR1 SGHRS and CDR2 YFSETQ. The CDR3 nucleotides are TGCGCCAGCAGCGCCGGACAGGGATCCCAAGAGACCCAGTACTTC. Translating gives CASSAGQGSQETQYF.

The rearrangement uses TRBV27 and TRBJ2-7; TRBD2 agrees at 11 bases. Trimming took 5 bases from V and 2 from J; bases not matched to a gene: 11. CDR1 and CDR2 from the germline V gene are MNHEY and SMNVEV (reference sequence). This CDR3 comprises 17 residues. For the CDR3, the DNA is TGTGCCAGCAGTCTAGCGGGAGGCACCATCGTTACCTACGAGCAGTACTTC. Translating it yields CASSLAGGTIVTYEQYF.

This clone is medium-sized in the sample. This rearrangement joins TRBV7-7 to TRBJ2-1; 9 bases match TRBD2. Germline assignment: CDR1 SSHAT and CDR2 FNYEAQ (reference sequence). CDR3 length: 15 amino acids. V lost 2 bases, J lost 8 bases, and 7 bases stayed unmatched. CDR3 sequence (DNA): TGTGCCAGCAGCTTACTGGGAGCGGGGGGAGATGAGCAGTTCTTC. Amino acid sequence: CASSLLGAGGDEQFF.

The rearrangement uses TRBV20-1 and TRBJ1-2; the D gene is possibly TRBD1 (6 bases). The CDR3 sequence is 13 residues long. Germline V gene lookup returns CDR1 DFQATT and CDR2 SNEGSKA (reference sequence). The germline V and J ends were trimmed by 3 bases and 4 bases, with 12 bases remaining between them. In nucleotides, the CDR3 is TGCAGTGCTAGTAACAGGGCTAGCTATGGCTACACCTTC. This gives the protein CSASNRASYGYTF.

The rearrangement joins TRBV5-1 to TRBJ2-7; 10 bases match TRBD1. Germline V gene data show CDR1 as SGHRS and CDR2 as YFSETQ. With 2 bases clipped from V and 5 bases from J, the junction kept 10 bases outside the gene matches. The CDR3 length is 16 residues. The chain's CDR3 is CASSFAKLGTGDEQYF. The CDR3 nucleotides are TGCGCCAGCAGCTTCGCCAAACTCGGGACAGGGGACGAGCAGTACTTC.